A selection of T cell receptor beta chains follows, all from one sample in a study of cytotoxic CD8 clonotypes in ibrutinib-treated CLL. Clones were sequenced by immunoSEQ multiplex PCR, and TCRdb holds only the in-frame ones, with some missing. Counted here are fewer than 200,000 clones, around 80% occurring once; the ten biggest clones make up about 4.5%. The specimen was PBMCs, collected after 24 months of ibrutinib treatment. These receptors originate from a human donor with chronic lymphocytic leukemia. The CDR3 runs from the conserved cysteine through the conserved F or W. D genes are given only for firm matches. Clone size is not always given. Where it is, it says once, few, many or a class for expanded clones.

V,size,D,J,CDR3,DNA
TRBV9,NA,TRBD2,TRBJ2-1,CASSGTSGLKQFF,TGTGCCAGCAGCGGGACTAGCGGGCTGAAGCAGTTCTTC
TRBV5-1,NA,TRBD1,TRBJ1-6,CASSLGGQGASPLHF,TGCGCCAGCAGCTTGGGTGGGCAGGGGGCTTCACCCCTCCACTTT
TRBV28,NA,NA,TRBJ1-3,CASTVSRGRNTIYF,TGTGCCAGCACCGTTTCTCGGGGGAGAAACACCATATATTTT
TRBV5-4,once,TRBD1,TRBJ1-2,CASSLTFGTDAGYTF,TGTGCCAGCAGCTTAACATTTGGGACAGATGCTGGCTACACCTTC
TRBV19,NA,NA,TRBJ1-1,CASSPPFRGAFF,TGTGCCAGTAGTCCTCCTTTTCGAGGAGCTTTCTTT
TRBV9,NA,NA,TRBJ1-1,CASSDRNTEAFF,TGTGCCAGCAGCGACAGGAACACTGAAGCTTTCTTT
TRBV19,NA,TRBD1,TRBJ2-2,CASQTGSGELFF,TGTGCCAGCCAGACAGGGTCCGGGGAGCTGTTTTTT
TRBV30,NA,NA,TRBJ2-3,CAWSVGAITQYF,TGTGCCTGGAGTGTCGGAGCGATCACGCAGTATTTT
TRBV9,NA,NA,TRBJ1-5,CASSVGGSNQPQHF,TGTGCCAGCAGCGTGGGGGGAAGCAATCAGCCCCAGCATTTT
TRBV5-8,NA,NA,TRBJ2-1,CASSFTESSYNEQFF,TGTGCCAGCAGCTTTACAGAGAGCTCCTACAATGAGCAGTTCTTC
TRBV2,NA,NA,TRBJ1-3,CASSEFPASTIYF,TGTGCCAGCAGTGAATTCCCCGCCTCGACCATATATTTT
TRBV5-4,NA,NA,TRBJ1-5,CASSIAGANNQPQHF,TGTGCCAGCAGTATTGCCGGGGCGAACAATCAGCCCCAGCATTTT
TRBV11-2,few,NA,TRBJ2-3,CASSSWGQNPRTDTQYF,TGTGCCAGCAGCAGCTGGGGGCAGAACCCTCGCACAGATACGCAGTATTTT
TRBV9,NA,TRBD1,TRBJ2-4,CASSTTGRNIQYF,TGTGCCAGCAGCACGACAGGGAGAAACATTCAGTACTTC
TRBV7-2,NA,TRBD1,TRBJ1-1,CASSFSGVRGPEAFF,TGTGCCAGCAGCTTCTCCGGGGTCAGGGGGCCTGAAGCTTTCTTT
TRBV5-1,NA,NA,TRBJ2-3,CASSFEAPHTDTQYF,TGCGCCAGCAGCTTCGAGGCACCACACACAGATACGCAGTATTTT
TRBV28,NA,NA,TRBJ1-4,CASSPVGLLKKLFF,TGTGCCAGCAGCCCCGTCGGACTTCTAAAAAAACTGTTTTTT
TRBV6-5,NA,TRBD1,TRBJ2-1,CASSYSIRGPGEQFF,TGTGCCAGCAGTTACAGTATCAGGGGGCCCGGTGAGCAGTTCTTC
TRBV6-5,NA,NA,TRBJ2-7,CASSYSGRYEQYF,TGTGCCAGCAGTTACTCTGGCAGGTACGAGCAGTACTTC
TRBV5-1,few,NA,TRBJ1-1,CASSGQAGLNTEAFF,TGCGCCAGCAGCGGACAAGCAGGACTGAACACTGAAGCTTTCTTT
TRBV2,NA,NA,TRBJ2-7,CASRTSSYEQYF,TGTGCCAGTAGGACAAGCTCCTACGAGCAGTACTTC
TRBV7-8,NA,TRBD2,TRBJ2-1,CASSLAWGGDNEQFF,TGTGCCAGCAGCTTAGCGTGGGGGGGGGACAATGAGCAGTTCTTC
TRBV5-6,NA,TRBD2,TRBJ2-5,CASSLPGLAGETQYF,TGTGCCAGCAGCTTACCGGGACTAGCGGGGGAGACCCAGTACTTC
TRBV6-6,NA,NA,TRBJ2-7,CASSSNTRGYEQYF,TGTGCCAGCAGTTCCAACACTAGGGGCTACGAGCAGTACTTC
TRBV7-2,once,NA,TRBJ2-4,CASGRSGVAKNIQYF,TGTGCCAGCGGACGGTCGGGAGTAGCCAAAAACATTCAGTACTTC
TRBV19,NA,NA,TRBJ1-1,CASKAHTPNTEAFF,TGTGCCAGTAAAGCTCATACACCCAACACTGAAGCTTTCTTT
TRBV4-2,NA,TRBD1,TRBJ2-5,CASSQDIKGGGQETQYF,TGTGCCAGCAGCCAAGATATTAAAGGGGGCGGCCAAGAGACCCAGTACTTC
TRBV6-5,NA,TRBD1,TRBJ1-1,CASNLDRVSTEAFF,TGTGCCAGCAACCTCGACAGGGTGAGCACTGAAGCTTTCTTT
TRBV27,NA,TRBD1,TRBJ2-7,CASSRTGPIYEQYF,TGTGCCAGCAGCCGGACAGGGCCTATCTACGAGCAGTACTTC
TRBV4-1,NA,TRBD2,TRBJ2-7,CASSQDRTGGPREQYF,TGCGCCAGCAGCCAAGATCGAACGGGAGGGCCTCGAGAGCAGTACTTC
TRBV18,NA,NA,TRBJ2-4,CASSPQGSGAKNIQYF,TGTGCCAGCTCACCACAGGGATCAGGGGCCAAAAACATTCAGTACTTC
TRBV5-6,NA,NA,TRBJ1-1,CASSLWRLNTEAFF,TGTGCCAGCTCACTATGGCGACTCAACACTGAAGCTTTCTTT
TRBV4-2,NA,TRBD2,TRBJ2-1,CASSQQGGAGGPNEQFF,TGTGCCAGCAGCCAACAAGGAGGGGCGGGAGGGCCCAATGAGCAGTTCTTC
TRBV2,NA,NA,TRBJ2-7,CASILLTNPMYEQYF,TGTGCCAGCATTCTCCTAACTAATCCTATGTACGAGCAGTACTTC
TRBV6-6,NA,NA,TRBJ2-3,CASSYFGVSDTQYF,TGTGCCAGCAGTTACTTCGGTGTGTCAGATACGCAGTATTTT
TRBV6-5,NA,NA,TRBJ2-2,CASRGWRVNTGELFF,TGTGCCAGCAGGGGCTGGCGGGTGAACACCGGGGAGCTGTTTTTT
TRBV9,NA,NA,TRBJ2-3,CASSESTDTQYF,TGTGCCAGCAGCGAGAGCACAGATACGCAGTATTTT
TRBV9,NA,TRBD1,TRBJ1-2,CASSAGGQSNYGYTF,TGTGCTAGCAGCGCAGGGGGACAGTCTAACTATGGCTACACCTTC
TRBV5-4,NA,NA,TRBJ1-1,CASSFAHGSEAFF,TGTGCCAGCAGCTTCGCCCACGGTTCTGAAGCTTTCTTT
TRBV23-1,once,TRBD1,TRBJ1-3,CASSPGGLSGLIYF,TGCGCCAGCTCACCAGGGGGTTTGTCGGGCTTAATATATTTT
TRBV6-5,few,TRBD1,TRBJ2-7,CASSLGTGGSYEQYF,TGTGCCAGCAGTTTGGGAACAGGGGGTTCCTACGAGCAGTACTTC
TRBV6-6,once,TRBD1,TRBJ1-5,CASRGQGGQPQHF,TGTGCCAGCAGAGGACAGGGAGGTCAGCCCCAGCATTTT
TRBV27,once,NA,TRBJ2-1,CASSLIGMTYNEQFF,TGTGCCAGCAGTTTAATAGGGATGACCTACAATGAGCAGTTCTTC
TRBV19,NA,TRBD1,TRBJ1-2,CASSPGQGASGYTF,TGTGCCAGTAGTCCGGGACAGGGGGCGAGCGGCTACACCTTC
TRBV5-1,NA,TRBD1,TRBJ2-5,CASSSDRARVIGETQYF,TGCGCCAGCAGCTCGGACAGGGCTAGGGTGATTGGGGAGACCCAGTACTTC
TRBV7-9,once,NA,TRBJ1-4,CASSLAEGKLFF,TGTGCCAGCAGCTTAGCGGAGGGGAAACTGTTTTTT
TRBV27,NA,TRBD2,TRBJ2-5,CASSPGTSGRAGETQYF,TGTGCCAGCAGTCCAGGGACTAGCGGGAGGGCCGGGGAGACCCAGTACTTC
TRBV7-3,NA,NA,TRBJ1-3,CASSKALGNTIYF,TGTGCCAGCAGTAAGGCTTTGGGAAACACCATATATTTT
TRBV30,few,NA,TRBJ1-2,CAESDSMSLAGGYTF,TGTGCCGAGTCGGACAGCATGTCGCTAGCTGGTGGCTACACCTTC